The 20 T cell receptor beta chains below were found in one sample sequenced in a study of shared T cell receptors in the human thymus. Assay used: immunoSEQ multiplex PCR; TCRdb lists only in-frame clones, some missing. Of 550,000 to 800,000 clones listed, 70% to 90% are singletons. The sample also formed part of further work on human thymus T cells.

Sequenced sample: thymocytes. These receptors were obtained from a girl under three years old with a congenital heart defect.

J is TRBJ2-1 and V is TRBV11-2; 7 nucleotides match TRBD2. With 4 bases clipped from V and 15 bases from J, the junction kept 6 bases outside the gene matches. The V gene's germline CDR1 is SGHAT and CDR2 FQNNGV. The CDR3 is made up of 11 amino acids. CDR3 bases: TGTGCCAGCAGCTCCCTGGAGCGGGGGTTCTTC. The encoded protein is CASSSLERGFF.

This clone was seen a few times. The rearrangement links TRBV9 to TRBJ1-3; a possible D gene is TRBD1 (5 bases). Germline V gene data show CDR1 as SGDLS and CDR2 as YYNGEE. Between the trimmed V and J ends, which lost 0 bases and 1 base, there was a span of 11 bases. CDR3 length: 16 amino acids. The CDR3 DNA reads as TGTGCCAGCAGCGTAGCTACCGGGGGATCTGGAAACACCATATATTTT. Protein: CASSVATGGSGNTIYF.

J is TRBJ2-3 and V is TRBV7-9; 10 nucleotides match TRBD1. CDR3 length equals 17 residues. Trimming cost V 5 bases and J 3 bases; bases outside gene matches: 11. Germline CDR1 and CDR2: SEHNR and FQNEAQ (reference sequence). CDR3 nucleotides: TGTGCCAGCAGCAGACGACAGGGGGCGGAGATGACAGATACGCAGTATTTT. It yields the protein CASSRRQGAEMTDTQYF.

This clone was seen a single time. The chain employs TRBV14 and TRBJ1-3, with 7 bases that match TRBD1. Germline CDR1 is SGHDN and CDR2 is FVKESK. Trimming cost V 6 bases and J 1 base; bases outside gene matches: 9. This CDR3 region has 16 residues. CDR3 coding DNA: TGTGCCAGCAGGCCTACAGGGGAAGAATCTGGAAACACCATATATTTT. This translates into CASRPTGEESGNTIYF. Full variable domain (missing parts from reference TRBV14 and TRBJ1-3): EAGVTQFPSHSVIEKGQTVTLRCDPISGHDNLYWYRRVMGKEIKFLLHFVKESKQDESGMPNNRFLAERTGGTYSTLKVQPAELEDSGVYFCASRPTGEESGNTIYFGEGSWLTVV.

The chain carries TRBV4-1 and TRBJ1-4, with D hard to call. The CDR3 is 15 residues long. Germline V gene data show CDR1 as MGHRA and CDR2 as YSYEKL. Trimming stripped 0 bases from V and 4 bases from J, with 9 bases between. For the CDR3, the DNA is TGCGCCAGCAGCCAAGATCCAGACTATAATGAAAAACTGTTTTTT. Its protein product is CASSQDPDYNEKLFF.

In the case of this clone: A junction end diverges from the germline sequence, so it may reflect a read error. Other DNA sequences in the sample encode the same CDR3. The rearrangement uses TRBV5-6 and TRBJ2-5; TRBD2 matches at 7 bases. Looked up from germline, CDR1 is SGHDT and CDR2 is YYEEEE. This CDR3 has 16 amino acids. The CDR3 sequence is CASSLVAGTTKETQYF. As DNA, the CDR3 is TGTGCCAGCAGCTTGGTTGCCGGGACTACTAAAGAGACTCAGTACTTC.

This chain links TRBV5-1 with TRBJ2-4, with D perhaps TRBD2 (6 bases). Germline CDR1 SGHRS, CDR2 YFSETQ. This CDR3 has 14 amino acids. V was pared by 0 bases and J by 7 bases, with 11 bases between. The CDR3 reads CASSLAGGLNIQYF. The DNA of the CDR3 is TGCGCCAGCAGCTTGGCCGGAGGGTTGAACATTCAGTACTTC.

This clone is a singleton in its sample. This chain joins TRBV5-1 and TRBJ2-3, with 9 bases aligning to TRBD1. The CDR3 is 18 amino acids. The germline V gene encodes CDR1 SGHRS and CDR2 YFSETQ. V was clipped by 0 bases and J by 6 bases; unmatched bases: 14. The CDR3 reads CASSLGAWTGEFSDTQYF. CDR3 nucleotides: TGCGCCAGCAGCTTGGGAGCCTGGACAGGGGAATTTTCCGATACGCAGTATTTT.

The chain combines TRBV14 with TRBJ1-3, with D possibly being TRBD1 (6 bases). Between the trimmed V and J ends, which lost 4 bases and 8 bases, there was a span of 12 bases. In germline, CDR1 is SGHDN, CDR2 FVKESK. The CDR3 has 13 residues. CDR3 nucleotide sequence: TGTGCCAGCAGCCCCGGGACACCTCACACCATATATTTT. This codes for CASSPGTPHTIYF.

The CDR3 sequence: CASSRRGGSMNTEAFF. The DNA for the CDR3 is TGCGCCAGCAGCCGTAGGGGAGGGTCAATGAACACTGAAGCTTTCTTT. This chain connects TRBV4-1 to TRBJ1-1; perhaps TRBD1 as D (5 bases). Trimming stripped 4 bases from V and 0 bases from J, with 15 bases between. Germline V gene data show CDR1 as MGHRA and CDR2 as YSYEKL. This CDR3 has 16 residues.

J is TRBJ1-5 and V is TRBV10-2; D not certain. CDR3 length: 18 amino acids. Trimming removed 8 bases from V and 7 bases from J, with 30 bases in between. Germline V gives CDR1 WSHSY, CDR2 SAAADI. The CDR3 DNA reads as TGCGCCAGCCCCCCAAGGGCGGGAATTCCTAAGGTGCAACAGCCCCAGCATTTT. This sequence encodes CASPPRAGIPKVQQPQHF.

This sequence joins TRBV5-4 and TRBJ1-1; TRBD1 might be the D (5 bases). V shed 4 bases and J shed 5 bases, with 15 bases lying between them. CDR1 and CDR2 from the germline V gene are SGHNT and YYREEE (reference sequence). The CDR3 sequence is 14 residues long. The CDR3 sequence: CASSRRGNWTEAFF. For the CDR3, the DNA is TGTGCCAGCAGCCGGAGGGGTAATTGGACTGAAGCTTTCTTT.

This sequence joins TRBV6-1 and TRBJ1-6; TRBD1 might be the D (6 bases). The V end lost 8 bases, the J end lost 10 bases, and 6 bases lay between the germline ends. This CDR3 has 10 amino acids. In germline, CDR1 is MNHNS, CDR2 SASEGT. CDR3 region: CASGGSPLHF. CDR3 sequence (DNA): TGTGCCAGCGGGGGCTCACCCCTCCACTTT.

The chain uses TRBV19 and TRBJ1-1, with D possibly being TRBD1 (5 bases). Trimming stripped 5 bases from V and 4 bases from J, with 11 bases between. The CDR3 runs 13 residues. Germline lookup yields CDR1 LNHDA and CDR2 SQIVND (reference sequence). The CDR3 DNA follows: TGTGCCAGTAGTGCCAGGGTAGGCACTGAAGCTTTCTTT. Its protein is CASSARVGTEAFF.

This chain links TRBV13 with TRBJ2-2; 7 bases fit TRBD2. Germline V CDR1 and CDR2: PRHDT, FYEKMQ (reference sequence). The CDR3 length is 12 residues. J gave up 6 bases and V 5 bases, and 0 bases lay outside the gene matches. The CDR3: CASSGGAGELFF. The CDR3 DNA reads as TGTGCCAGCAGCGGGGGGGCCGGGGAGCTGTTTTTT. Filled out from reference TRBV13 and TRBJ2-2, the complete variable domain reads AAGVIQSPRHLIKEKRETATLKCYPIPRHDTVYWYQQGPGQDPQFLISFYEKMQSDKGSIPDRFSAQQFSDYHSELNMSSLELGDSALYFCASSGGAGELFFGEGSRLTVL.

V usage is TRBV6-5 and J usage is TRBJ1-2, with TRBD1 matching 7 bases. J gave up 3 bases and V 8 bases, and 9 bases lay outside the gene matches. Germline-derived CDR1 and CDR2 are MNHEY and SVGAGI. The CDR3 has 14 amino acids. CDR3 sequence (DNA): TGTGCCAGCGGGACGACAGGGAACGACTATGGCTACACCTTC. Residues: CASGTTGNDYGYTF.

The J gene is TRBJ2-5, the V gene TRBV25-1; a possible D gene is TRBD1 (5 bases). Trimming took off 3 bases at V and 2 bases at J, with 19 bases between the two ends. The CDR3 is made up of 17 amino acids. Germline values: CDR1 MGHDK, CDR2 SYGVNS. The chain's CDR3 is CASSEPSDRKKQETQYF. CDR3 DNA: TGTGCCAGCAGTGAGCCTAGTGACAGAAAGAAACAAGAGACCCAGTACTTC.

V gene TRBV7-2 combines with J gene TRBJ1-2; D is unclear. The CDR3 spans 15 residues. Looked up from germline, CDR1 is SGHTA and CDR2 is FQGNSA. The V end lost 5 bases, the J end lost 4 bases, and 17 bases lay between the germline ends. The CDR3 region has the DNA TGTGCCAGCAGCACCCGGGCGGGCAGCCCCTATGGCTACACCTTC. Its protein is CASSTRAGSPYGYTF.

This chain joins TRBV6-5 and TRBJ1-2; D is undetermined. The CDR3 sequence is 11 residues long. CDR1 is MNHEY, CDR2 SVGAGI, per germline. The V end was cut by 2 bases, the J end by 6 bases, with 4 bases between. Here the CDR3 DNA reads TGTGCCAGCAGTTACGGAGATGGCTACACCTTC. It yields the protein CASSYGDGYTF.

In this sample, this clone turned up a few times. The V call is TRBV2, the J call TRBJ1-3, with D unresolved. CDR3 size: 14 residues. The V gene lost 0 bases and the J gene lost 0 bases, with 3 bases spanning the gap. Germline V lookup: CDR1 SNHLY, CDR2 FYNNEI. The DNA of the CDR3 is TGTGCCAGCAGTGAAGCCTGCTCTGGAAACACCATATATTTT. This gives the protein CASSEACSGNTIYF.